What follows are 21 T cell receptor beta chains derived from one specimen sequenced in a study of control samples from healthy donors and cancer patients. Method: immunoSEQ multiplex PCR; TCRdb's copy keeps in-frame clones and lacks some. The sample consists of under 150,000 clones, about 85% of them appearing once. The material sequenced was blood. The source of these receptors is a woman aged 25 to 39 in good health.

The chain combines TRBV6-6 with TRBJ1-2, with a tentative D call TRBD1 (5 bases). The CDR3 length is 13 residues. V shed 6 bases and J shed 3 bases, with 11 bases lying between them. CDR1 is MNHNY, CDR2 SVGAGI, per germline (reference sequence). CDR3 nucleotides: TGTGCCAGCAGCCAGGGAGGGGACTATGGCTACACCTTC. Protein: CASSQGGDYGYTF.

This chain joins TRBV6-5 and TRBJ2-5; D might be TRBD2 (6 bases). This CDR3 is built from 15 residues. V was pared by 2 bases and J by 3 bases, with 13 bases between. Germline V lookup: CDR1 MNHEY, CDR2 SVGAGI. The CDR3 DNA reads TGTGCCAGCAGTTACAGTCTAGCGATAAAAGAGACCCAGTACTTC. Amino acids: CASSYSLAIKETQYF.

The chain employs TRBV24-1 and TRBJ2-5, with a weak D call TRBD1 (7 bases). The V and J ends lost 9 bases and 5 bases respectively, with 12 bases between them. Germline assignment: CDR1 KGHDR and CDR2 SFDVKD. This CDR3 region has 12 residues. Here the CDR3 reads CATGQEGETQYF. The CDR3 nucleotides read TGTGCCACCGGACAGGAGGGGGAGACCCAGTACTTC.

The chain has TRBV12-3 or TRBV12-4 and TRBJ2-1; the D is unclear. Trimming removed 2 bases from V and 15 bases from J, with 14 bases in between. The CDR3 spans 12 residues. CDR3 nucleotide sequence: TGTGCCAGCAGTTTAATACGGGTCCAGGTGTTCTTC. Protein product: CASSLIRVQVFF.

The CDR3 nucleotides read TGTGCCAGCAGCAACCTACTAGCCGACGCAGATACGCAGTATTTT. This gives the protein CASSNLLADADTQYF. This sequence joins TRBV7-9 and TRBJ2-3; possibly TRBD2 for D (6 bases). The germline gives CDR1 SEHNR, CDR2 FQNEAQ (reference sequence). This CDR3 contains 15 residues. V was clipped by 5 bases and J by 4 bases, with 16 bases between them.

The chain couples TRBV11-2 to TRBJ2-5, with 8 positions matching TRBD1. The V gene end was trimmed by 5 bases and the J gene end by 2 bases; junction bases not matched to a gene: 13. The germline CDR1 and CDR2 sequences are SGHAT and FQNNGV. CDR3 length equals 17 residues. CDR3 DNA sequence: TGTGCCAGCAGCCTCGGACAGGGCCGGATGTCTCAAGAGACCCAGTACTTC. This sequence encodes CASSLGQGRMSQETQYF.

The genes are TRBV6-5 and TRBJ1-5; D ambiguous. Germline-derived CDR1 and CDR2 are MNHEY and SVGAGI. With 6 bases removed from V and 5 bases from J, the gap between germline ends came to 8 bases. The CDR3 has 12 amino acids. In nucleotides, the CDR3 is TGTGCCAGCAGACAGCGCCATCAGCCCCAGCATTTT. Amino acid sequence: CASRQRHQPQHF.

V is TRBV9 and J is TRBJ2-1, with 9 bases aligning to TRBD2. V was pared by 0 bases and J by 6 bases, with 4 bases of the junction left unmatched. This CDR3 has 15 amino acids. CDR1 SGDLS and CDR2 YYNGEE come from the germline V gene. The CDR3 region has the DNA TGTGCCAGCAGCGTAGCCCTAGCGGGGCGCAATGAGCAGTTCTTC. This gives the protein CASSVALAGRNEQFF.

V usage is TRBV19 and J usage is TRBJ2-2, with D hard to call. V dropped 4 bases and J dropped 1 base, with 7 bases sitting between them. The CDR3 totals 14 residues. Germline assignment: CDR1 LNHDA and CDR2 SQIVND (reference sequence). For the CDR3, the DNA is TGTGCCAGTAGTACCCAGCGGAACACCGGGGAGCTGTTTTTT. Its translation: CASSTQRNTGELFF.

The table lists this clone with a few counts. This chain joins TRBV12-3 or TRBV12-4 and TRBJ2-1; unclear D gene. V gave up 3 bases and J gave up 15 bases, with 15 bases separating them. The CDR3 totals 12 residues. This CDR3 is CASSFTAPPVFF. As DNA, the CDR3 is TGTGCCAGCAGTTTTACGGCGCCCCCCGTGTTCTTC.

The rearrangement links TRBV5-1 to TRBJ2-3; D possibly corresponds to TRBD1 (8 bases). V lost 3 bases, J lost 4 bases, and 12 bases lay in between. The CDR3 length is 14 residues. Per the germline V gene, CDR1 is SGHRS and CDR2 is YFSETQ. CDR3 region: CASSWTGRADTQYF. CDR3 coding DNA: TGCGCCAGCAGCTGGACAGGGAGGGCAGATACGCAGTATTTT.

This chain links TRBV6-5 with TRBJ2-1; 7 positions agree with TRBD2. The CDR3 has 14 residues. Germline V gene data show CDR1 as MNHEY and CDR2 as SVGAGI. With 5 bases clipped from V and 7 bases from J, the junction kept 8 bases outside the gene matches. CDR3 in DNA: TGTGCCAGCAGTACACTAGTCGGGGGGAATGAGCAGTTCTTC. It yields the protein CASSTLVGGNEQFF.

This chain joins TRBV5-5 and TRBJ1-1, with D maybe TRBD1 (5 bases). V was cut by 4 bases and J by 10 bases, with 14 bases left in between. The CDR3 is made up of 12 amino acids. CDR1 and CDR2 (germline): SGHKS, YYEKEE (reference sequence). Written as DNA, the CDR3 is TGTGCCAGCAGCCTCCCCCCTGGGGGAGCTTTCTTT. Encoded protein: CASSLPPGGAFF.

In nucleotides, the CDR3 is TGTGCCAGCAGCTTAGGAGGACGAAGTGAAGCTTTCTTT. It specifies CASSLGGRSEAFF. The chain employs TRBV11-3 and TRBJ1-1; unclear D gene. The CDR3 spans 13 residues. Germline V gene lookup returns CDR1 SGHNT and CDR2 YENEEA. Trimming pared 1 base from V and 7 bases from J, leaving 10 bases between.

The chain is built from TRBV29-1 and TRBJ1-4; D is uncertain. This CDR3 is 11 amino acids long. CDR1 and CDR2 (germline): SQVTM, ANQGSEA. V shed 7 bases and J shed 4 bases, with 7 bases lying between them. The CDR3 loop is CSGGYNEKLFF. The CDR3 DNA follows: TGCAGCGGGGGATATAATGAAAAACTGTTTTTT.

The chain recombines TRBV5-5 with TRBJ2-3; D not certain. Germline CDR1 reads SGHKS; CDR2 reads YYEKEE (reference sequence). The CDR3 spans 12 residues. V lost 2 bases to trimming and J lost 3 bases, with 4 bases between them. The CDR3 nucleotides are TGTGCCAGCAGCTTAGAAACAGATACGCAGTATTTT. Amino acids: CASSLETDTQYF.

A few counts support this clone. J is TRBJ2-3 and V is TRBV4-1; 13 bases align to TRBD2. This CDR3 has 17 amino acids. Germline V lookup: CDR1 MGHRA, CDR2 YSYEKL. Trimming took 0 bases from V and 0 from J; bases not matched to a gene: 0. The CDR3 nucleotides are TGCGCCAGCAGCCAAGAGGGACTAGCGGGAAGCACAGATACGCAGTATTTT. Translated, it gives CASSQEGLAGSTDTQYF.

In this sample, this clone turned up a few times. CDR3 bases: TGTGCCTGGAGTGAGGGCTATAACACTGAAGCTTTCTTT. Amino acid sequence: CAWSEGYNTEAFF. This chain links TRBV30 with TRBJ1-1; D is unclear. CDR3 length: 13 residues. Trimming shortened V by 1 base and J by 2 bases, and 8 bases separated the two germline ends. CDR1 and CDR2 from the germline V gene are GTSNPN and SVGIG (reference sequence). The variable domain in full, completed from reference TRBV30 and TRBJ1-1, reads SQTIHQWPATLVQPVGSPLSLECTVEGTSNPNLYWYRQAAGRGLQLLFYSVGIGQISSEVPQNLSASRPQDRQFILSSKKLLLSDSGFYLCAWSEGYNTEAFFGQGTRLTVV.

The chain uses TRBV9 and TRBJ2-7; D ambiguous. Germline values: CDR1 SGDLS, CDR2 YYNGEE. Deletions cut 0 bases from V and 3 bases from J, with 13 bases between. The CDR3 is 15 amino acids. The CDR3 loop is CASSVGLQEIYEQYF. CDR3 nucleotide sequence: TGTGCCAGCAGCGTAGGGCTTCAGGAGATCTACGAGCAGTACTTC.

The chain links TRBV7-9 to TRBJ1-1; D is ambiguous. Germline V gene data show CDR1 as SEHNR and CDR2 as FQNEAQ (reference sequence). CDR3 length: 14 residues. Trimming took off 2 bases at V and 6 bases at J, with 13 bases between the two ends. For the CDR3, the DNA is TGTGCCAGCAGCTTACCCGGAGGGTTCGCTGAAGCTTTCTTT. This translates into CASSLPGGFAEAFF.

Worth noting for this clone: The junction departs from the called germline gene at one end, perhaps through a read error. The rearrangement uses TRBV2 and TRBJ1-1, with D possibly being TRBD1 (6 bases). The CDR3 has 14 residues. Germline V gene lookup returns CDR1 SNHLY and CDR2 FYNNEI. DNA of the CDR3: TGTGCCAGCAGGGAAGACAGGTTGAACACTGAAGCTTTCTTT. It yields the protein CASREDRLNTEAFF.